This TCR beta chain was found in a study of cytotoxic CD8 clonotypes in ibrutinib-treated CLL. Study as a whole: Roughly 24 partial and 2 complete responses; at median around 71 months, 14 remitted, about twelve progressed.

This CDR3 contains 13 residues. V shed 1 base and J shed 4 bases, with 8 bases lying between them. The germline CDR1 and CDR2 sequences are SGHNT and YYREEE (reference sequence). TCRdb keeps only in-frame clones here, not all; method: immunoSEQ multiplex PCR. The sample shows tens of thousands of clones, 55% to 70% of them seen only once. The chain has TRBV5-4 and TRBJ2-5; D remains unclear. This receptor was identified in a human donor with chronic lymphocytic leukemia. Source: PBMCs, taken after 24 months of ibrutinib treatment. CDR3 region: CASSLWVGETQYF. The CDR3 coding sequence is TGTGCCAGCAGCTTGTGGGTGGGAGAGACCCAGTACTTC.